These 27 T cell receptor beta chains were sequenced from one sample in a study of cytomegalovirus exposure and HLA in healthy donors. PCR employed 60 Vbeta and 13 Jbeta primers. TCRdb keeps only in-frame clones here, not all; method: immunoSEQ multiplex PCR. The data show 150,000 to 200,000 clones, about 71% seen once. What was sequenced was PBMCs. The source of these receptors is a man between 45 and 60 years old in good health and CMV-seronegative.

V is TRBV7-9 and J is TRBJ1-4, with D possibly TRBD1 on 6 matching bases. V lost 1 base, J lost 10 bases, and 19 bases lay in between. This CDR3 is 16 amino acids long. Per germline, CDR1 SEHNR and CDR2 FQNEAQ (reference sequence). The CDR3 reads CASSLEFGTTGGKLFF. The CDR3 DNA follows: TGTGCCAGCAGCTTAGAGTTTGGGACGACAGGAGGAAAACTGTTTTTT. Using reference TRBV7-9 and TRBJ1-4 for the parts outside the CDR3, the full variable domain is DTGVSQNPRHKITKRGQNVTFRCDPISEHNRLYWYRQTLGQGPEFLTYFQNEAQLEKSRLLSDRFSAERPKGSFSTLEIQRTEQGDSAMYLCASSLEFGTTGGKLFFGSGTQLSVL.

The chain carries TRBV25-1 and TRBJ1-3; no clear D gene. Trimming shortened V by 1 base and J by 5 bases, and 12 bases separated the two germline ends. In germline, CDR1 is MGHDK, CDR2 SYGVNS. The CDR3 has 15 residues. The CDR3: CASSELRGKRNTIYF. The CDR3 DNA reads as TGTGCCAGCAGTGAATTGAGAGGGAAAAGAAACACCATATATTTT.

The genes are TRBV2 and TRBJ1-2, with D perhaps TRBD1 (5 bases). The CDR3 is 13 amino acids. The V gene lost 11 bases and the J gene lost 7 bases, with 20 bases spanning the gap. Germline assignment: CDR1 SNHLY and CDR2 FYNNEI. CDR3 loop: CAGGYGEGRGYTF. The CDR3 coding sequence is TGTGCCGGGGGGTATGGGGAGGGCCGTGGCTACACCTTC. Full variable domain (missing parts from reference TRBV2 and TRBJ1-2): EPEVTQTPSHQVTQMGQEVILRCVPISNHLYFYWYRQILGQKVEFLVSFYNNEISEKSEIFDDQFSVERPDGSNFTLKIRSTKLEDSAMYFCAGGYGEGRGYTFGSGTRLTVV.

This clone was seen more than once but under ten times. The gene calls are TRBV29-1 and TRBJ1-2, with a tentative D call TRBD1 (6 bases). V lost 6 bases to trimming and J lost 3 bases, with 14 bases between them. Per the germline V gene, CDR1 is SQVTM and CDR2 is ANQGSEA. This CDR3 has 13 amino acids. The CDR3 reads CSVGFRQDYGYTF. The CDR3, as DNA: TGCAGCGTAGGTTTCAGACAGGACTATGGCTACACCTTC.

V and J are TRBV7-9 and TRBJ2-7; 13 bases align to TRBD2. V lost 8 bases, J lost 0 bases, and 10 bases stayed unmatched. CDR1 and CDR2 (germline): SEHNR, FQNEAQ (reference sequence). The CDR3 has 17 amino acids. The CDR3 region has the DNA TGTGCCAGCGTTACCGTGACTAGCGGGGGGTTCTCCTACGAGCAGTACTTC. This encodes CASVTVTSGGFSYEQYF.

The rearrangement joins TRBV7-2 to TRBJ2-7; 8 bases line up with TRBD1. Losses at the gene ends were 1 base for V and 3 bases for J; bases not matched to a gene: 2. Germline lookup yields CDR1 SGHTA and CDR2 FQGNSA. The CDR3 spans 14 residues. CDR3 amino acids: CASSLGGQGYEQYF. CDR3 nucleotides: TGTGCCAGCAGCTTAGGCGGACAGGGCTACGAGCAGTACTTC.

There are a few counts of this clone. The V call is TRBV27, the J call TRBJ1-1, with a tentative D call TRBD1 (5 bases). Germline-derived CDR1 and CDR2 are MNHEY and SMNVEV (reference sequence). The V end lost 3 bases, the J end lost 0 bases, and 14 bases lay between the germline ends. The CDR3 is 16 amino acids. In DNA, the CDR3 is TGTGCCAGCAGTTTCAGACGGACAACCTTGAACACTGAAGCTTTCTTT. This sequence encodes CASSFRRTTLNTEAFF.

V gene TRBV5-1 combines with J gene TRBJ2-2, with 11 bases aligning to TRBD2. Germline values: CDR1 SGHRS, CDR2 YFSETQ. The CDR3 extends over 15 amino acids. V lost 2 bases, J lost 4 bases, and 1 base stayed unmatched. The CDR3 here is CASSFLAGGTGELFF. Written as DNA, the CDR3 is TGCGCCAGCAGCTTCCTAGCGGGGGGCACCGGGGAGCTGTTTTTT.

The DNA of the CDR3 is TGTGCCAGCAGCGTAGATTGGGCAGCCTACGAGCAGTACTTC. Translation: CASSVDWAAYEQYF. V usage is TRBV9 and J usage is TRBJ2-7; D is ambiguous. Germline V gene data show CDR1 as SGDLS and CDR2 as YYNGEE. CDR3 length: 14 amino acids. The germline V and J ends were trimmed by 0 bases and 2 bases, with 9 bases remaining between them.

The chain recombines TRBV11-2 with TRBJ2-1; 16 nucleotides align to TRBD2. After removal of 5 bases from V and 8 bases from J, the junction contained 3 bases not matched to a gene. Looked up from germline, CDR1 is SGHAT and CDR2 is FQNNGV. The CDR3 runs to 15 residues. This CDR3 reads CASSGTSGGAHEQFF. The CDR3 DNA sequence: TGTGCCAGCAGCGGGACTAGCGGGGGGGCCCATGAGCAGTTCTTC. Filled out from reference TRBV11-2 and TRBJ2-1, the complete variable domain reads EAGVAQSPRYKIIEKRQSVAFWCNPISGHATLYWYQQILGQGPKLLIQFQNNGVVDDSQLPKDRFSAERLKGVDSTLKIQPAKLEDSAVYLCASSGTSGGAHEQFFGPGTRLTVL.

V is TRBV6-4 and J is TRBJ2-5; no reliable D call. The germline V gene has CDR1 MRHNA and CDR2 SNTAGT. Trimming stripped 0 bases from V and 0 bases from J, with 11 bases between. The CDR3 is made up of 16 amino acids. CDR3 region: CASSDSVWRNQETQYF. The CDR3 DNA is TGTGCCAGCAGTGACTCGGTTTGGCGGAACCAAGAGACCCAGTACTTC.

The chain joins TRBV5-6 to TRBJ2-7, with a tentative D call TRBD1 (5 bases). CDR3 size: 12 residues. CDR1 is SGHDT and CDR2 is YYEEEE in the germline V gene. V shed 3 bases and J shed 6 bases, with 10 bases lying between them. CDR3 nucleotides: TGTGCCAGCAGCTCACAGGCCCCCGAGCAGTACTTC. It specifies CASSSQAPEQYF. Full variable domain (outside the CDR3, taken from reference TRBV5-6 and TRBJ2-7): DAGVTQSPTHLIKTRGQQVTLRCSPKSGHDTVSWYQQALGQGPQFIFQYYEEEERQRGNFPDRFSGHQFPNYSSELNVNALLLGDSALYLCASSSQAPEQYFGPGTRLTVT.

The V and J genes are TRBV7-9 and TRBJ1-6; possible D gene TRBD1, 5 bases. V was trimmed by 5 bases and J by 8 bases, leaving 13 bases between them. CDR1 and CDR2 (germline): SEHNR, FQNEAQ (reference sequence). The CDR3 is 14 residues long. CDR3 sequence reads: CASSGREVHSPLHF. The CDR3 DNA is TGTGCCAGCAGCGGCAGGGAGGTTCATTCACCCCTCCACTTT.

The chain employs TRBV27 and TRBJ2-7; weak D call: TRBD2 (6 bases). The CDR3 runs 12 residues. Germline V gives CDR1 MNHEY, CDR2 SMNVEV (reference sequence). V lost 6 bases to trimming and J lost 5 bases, with 11 bases between them. The CDR3 coding sequence is TGTGCCAGCAGGAGTTCGGGGGACGAGCAGTACTTC. Protein sequence: CASRSSGDEQYF.

V and J are TRBV6-1 and TRBJ1-2; D is undetermined. The CDR3 extends over 13 amino acids. From germline, CDR1 is MNHNS and CDR2 SASEGT. The V end lost 1 base, the J end lost 4 bases, and 7 bases lay between the germline ends. CDR3 loop: CASSEGLRYGYTF. DNA for the CDR3: TGTGCCAGCAGTGAAGGGCTCCGCTATGGCTACACCTTC.

This clone was found once. The J gene is TRBJ1-6, the V gene TRBV28, with D uncertain. The germline V and J ends were trimmed by 5 bases and 6 bases, with 8 bases remaining between them. This CDR3 region has 13 residues. Germline V gene sequence: CDR1 MDHEN, CDR2 SYDVKM. In DNA, the CDR3 is TGTGCCAGCAGTCCCCGTTCTAATTCACCCCTCCACTTT. This translates into CASSPRSNSPLHF.

The rearrangement joins TRBV4-3 to TRBJ1-1, with TRBD1 as a possible D gene (5 bases). Trimming took 1 base from V and 0 from J, leaving 15 bases between them. The CDR3 spans 17 residues. CDR1 and CDR2 (germline): LGHNA, YSLEER. The CDR3 DNA follows: TGCGCCAGCAGCCAAGGGGTTAAGGCAGGGTTGAACACTGAAGCTTTCTTT. Residues: CASSQGVKAGLNTEAFF.

This chain links TRBV6-6 with TRBJ1-2, with TRBD1 matching over 7 bases. The CDR3 is made up of 13 amino acids. J was trimmed by 6 bases and V by 3 bases; bases with no gene match: 4. Per the germline V gene, CDR1 is MNHNY and CDR2 is SVGAGI (reference sequence). CDR3 sequence (DNA): TGTGCCAGCAGTTATAAACAGGGGAATGGCTACACCTTC. Translation gives CASSYKQGNGYTF.

The chain is built from TRBV4-3 and TRBJ2-2; TRBD2 agrees at 7 bases. CDR3 size: 16 residues. V was pared by 0 bases and J by 5 bases, with 6 bases of the junction left unmatched. The germline CDR1 and CDR2 sequences are LGHNA and YSLEER. The CDR3: CASSQETGGKTGELFF. The CDR3 DNA reads TGCGCCAGCAGCCAAGAAACGGGGGGTAAAACCGGGGAGCTGTTTTTT.

This clone was observed a handful of times. V is TRBV2 and J is TRBJ1-5, with 9 bases lining up with TRBD1. V shed 8 bases and J 6 bases; nucleotides not matched to a gene: 8. Per the germline V gene, CDR1 is SNHLY and CDR2 is FYNNEI. The CDR3 has 14 residues. CDR3 in DNA: TGTGCCAGCCTACAGGGGGCGGAAGGTCAGCCCCAGCATTTT. It yields the protein CASLQGAEGQPQHF. The full variable domain, completed using reference TRBV2 and TRBJ1-5, is EPEVTQTPSHQVTQMGQEVILRCVPISNHLYFYWYRQILGQKVEFLVSFYNNEISEKSEIFDDQFSVERPDGSNFTLKIRSTKLEDSAMYFCASLQGAEGQPQHFGDGTRLSIL.

This chain connects TRBV11-1 to TRBJ1-2, with 7 bases that match TRBD1. This CDR3 has 12 amino acids. V was clipped by 8 bases and J by 6 bases; unmatched bases: 6. Looked up from germline, CDR1 is SGHAT and CDR2 is FQDESV (reference sequence). DNA of the CDR3: TGTGCCAGCTTAGACAGGGAGAATGGCTACACCTTC. Translation gives CASLDRENGYTF. Variable domain in full (rest from reference TRBV11-1 and TRBJ1-2): EAEVAQSPRYKITEKSQAVAFWCDPISGHATLYWYRQILGQGPELLVQFQDESVVDDSQLPKDRFSAERLKGVDSTLKIQPAELGDSAMYLCASLDRENGYTFGSGTRLTVV.

This clone was detected once. This chain uses TRBV18 with TRBJ2-3, with 7 bases matching TRBD1. In germline, CDR1 is KGHSH, CDR2 LQKENI. The J segment lost 2 bases and the V segment lost 4 bases, leaving 9 bases of the junction unmatched. This CDR3 has 16 amino acids. CDR3 sequence: CASSRQQGTYTDTQYF. The CDR3 bases are TGTGCCAGCTCACGCCAACAGGGGACATACACAGATACGCAGTATTTT.

A few counts support this clone. The CDR3 region is CASSLKTDLGYEQYF. CDR3 nucleotides: TGCGCCAGCAGCTTAAAGACGGACTTGGGCTACGAGCAGTACTTC. The chain combines TRBV5-1 with TRBJ2-7; possibly TRBD2 for D (5 bases). Trimming removed 2 bases from V and 3 bases from J, with 15 bases in between. Germline lookup yields CDR1 SGHRS and CDR2 YFSETQ. This CDR3 has 15 amino acids.

The chain links TRBV7-8 to TRBJ1-4, with no clear D. Germline CDR1 reads SGHVS; CDR2 reads FQNEAQ. V was pared by 0 bases and J by 5 bases, with 7 bases between. The CDR3 consists of 14 residues. The CDR3 region is CASSLAGGNEKLFF. The CDR3, as DNA: TGTGCCAGCAGCTTAGCGGGCGGGAATGAAAAACTGTTTTTT.

The chain uses TRBV7-9 and TRBJ2-6; possibly TRBD2 for D (5 bases). Per germline, CDR1 SEHNR and CDR2 FQNEAQ (reference sequence). The CDR3 sequence is 16 residues long. Trimming stripped 0 bases from V and 3 bases from J, with 9 bases between. CDR3 sequence reads: CASSLARGSGANVLTF. The CDR3, as DNA: TGTGCCAGCAGCTTAGCCCGGGGTAGTGGGGCCAACGTCCTGACTTTC.

About this clone itself: Other DNA sequences from this sample encode an identical CDR3 as well. The rearrangement links TRBV19 to TRBJ1-5, with TRBD1 matching over 9 bases. Looked up from germline, CDR1 is LNHDA and CDR2 is SQIVND (reference sequence). Trimming at V came to 5 bases and at J to 5 bases, leaving 1 base not matched to a gene. This CDR3 has 13 residues. The CDR3 loop is CASSRTGDQPQHF. CDR3 coding DNA: TGTGCCAGTAGTCGGACAGGGGATCAGCCCCAGCATTTT.

The chain joins TRBV27 to TRBJ2-1; 10 bases are a match to TRBD2. CDR3 length: 13 residues. V shed 7 bases, J shed 7 bases, and the junction held 4 bases outside the gene matches. Germline loops: CDR1 MNHEY, CDR2 SMNVEV (reference sequence). The CDR3 region is CASNLAGVNEQFF. CDR3 sequence (DNA): TGTGCCAGCAATCTAGCGGGGGTTAATGAGCAGTTCTTC.